This T cell receptor (beta chain) emerged from a study of T-cell reconstitution after alpha-beta-depleted transplantation in children (dated by TCRdb to about 2016). In terms of the full investigation: The study quantitatively tracked T-cell immune reconstitution after TCRalphabeta/CD19-depleted allogeneic hematopoietic cell transplantation in children using TCR repertoire profiling. Study-level results and caveats: In some patients, the high TCRbeta diversity seen at day 60 was put down to recipient T cells and intrathymic progenitors that had survived conditioning. Over subsequent months, a decline in hyperexpanded clone frequencies was noted, and after one year, T-cell counts and TCRbeta diversity were mostly ascribed to newly produced T cells. The apparently early alphabetaT-cell count recovery about two months after transplant was reportedly dependent on only several hundred rapidly expanded clones derived from non-depleted graft cells.

The library was made by PCR. TCRdb lists the instrument as Illumina HiSeq 2500. To normalize quantification of the TCRbeta repertoire, the TCR libraries were built with molecular barcoding that relied on unique molecular identifiers. TCRdb reran the public reads through fastp at Q25 and MiXCR, keeping productive beta chains. Merged by CDR3 protein, the rows form single entries marked with the most common genes and DNA. The sample table shows fewer than 250,000 distinct CDR3 sequences, and about a sixth are seen once. Around 44% of the sample belongs to the ten largest clones. Trimming takes 1 base from V and 8 bases from J, and the germline ends sit 11 bases apart. The CDR3 contains 13 residues, cysteine and phenylalanine counted. Of the read, only the CDR3 DNA is kept; its 39 bases are in frame from base 1. This clonotype was seen ten or more times. Its cognate antigen has yet to be identified. No much larger clone is present one base from it, and per-base qualities are unavailable.

The intended sense of this specimen's treatment or condition label: allogeneic hematopoietic cell transplantation with graft depleted of TCRalphabeta T cells and CD19 B cells. Transplant recipients were children who received TCRalphabeta/CD19-depleted allogeneic hematopoietic cell grafts. The chain was built from TRBV12-3 or TRBV12-4 and TRBJ1-2; possibly the D gene is TRBD1, per 5 matching bases. This specimen consisted of PBMCs, mostly from graft donor cells, obtained 360 days after TCRalphabeta/CD19-depleted stem cell transplant. The origin of this receptor is a male patient aged 2-15 years who had a stem cell transplant for acute lymphoblastic leukemia, so the T cells may come from the graft donor. The CDR3 region reads CASSLGGAGGYTF. The DNA reads as follows: TGTGCCAGCAGTTTAGGGGGCGCGGGGGGCTACACCTTC.